This TCR beta chain was recovered during a study of blood T cell repertoires in COVID-19. Study information: Sample material is recorded as cDNA or gDNA derived from T cells, B-cell-depleted T cells, or PBMCs.

This CDR3 contains 15 residues. V gave up 5 bases and J gave up 6 bases, with 16 bases separating them. Germline V gene sequence: CDR1 SNHLY, CDR2 FYNNEI. This clone is a singleton in its sample. As processed by the authors: Quantification of nucleated cells was approximated via reference gene primer amplification. The assay was immunoSEQ multiplex PCR, and TCRdb's table has in-frame clones only and misses some. That table gives V, J and clone size, and the DNA gave D and trimming. The data contain a few hundred thousand clones, around 88% of them singletons. A COVID-19 case was met by exposed participants within 2 weeks before study entry.

Sample: PBMCs or T cells enriched from blood (not recorded which). The origin of this receptor is a woman aged 25 to 45 who had been exposed to COVID-19. The chain carries TRBV2 and TRBJ2-2, with D possibly TRBD2 on 6 matching bases. CDR3 in DNA: TGTGCCAGCAGTTCCCTGCGGGGCGAAGCCGGGGAGCTGTTTTTT. It yields the protein CASSSLRGEAGELFF.